The source of this T cell receptor beta chain is a study of cytomegalovirus exposure and HLA in healthy donors. Study-level points and caveats: Per published reports, the classifier diagnosed cytomegalovirus status with high specificity and sensitivity. A highly shared variant cluster was judged a likely technical artifact. Cytomegalovirus-associated status was assigned to roughly 160 TCR beta chains. Immune exposure was documented only through CMV serostatus.

Germline CDR1 reads MNHEY; CDR2 reads SVGAGI. This CDR3 comprises 14 residues. Unmatched junction bases numbered 7, after V lost 5 bases and J lost 5 bases. About this clone: Its antigen is not identified.

This PCR relied on a set of 60 Vbeta primers and 13 Jbeta primers. The repertoire was sequenced with immunoSEQ multiplex PCR; TCRdb's copy has only in-frame clones and lacks some. The sample contains about 210,000 clones, roughly 85% of which appear only once. This chain joins TRBV6-5 and TRBJ1-1; 8 positions agree with TRBD1. The sample was PBMCs. This sequence originates from a male donor in good health and CMV-seronegative. CDR3 in amino acids: CASSENRGWTEAFF. DNA of the CDR3: TGTGCCAGCAGTGAAAACAGGGGGTGGACTGAAGCTTTCTTT.